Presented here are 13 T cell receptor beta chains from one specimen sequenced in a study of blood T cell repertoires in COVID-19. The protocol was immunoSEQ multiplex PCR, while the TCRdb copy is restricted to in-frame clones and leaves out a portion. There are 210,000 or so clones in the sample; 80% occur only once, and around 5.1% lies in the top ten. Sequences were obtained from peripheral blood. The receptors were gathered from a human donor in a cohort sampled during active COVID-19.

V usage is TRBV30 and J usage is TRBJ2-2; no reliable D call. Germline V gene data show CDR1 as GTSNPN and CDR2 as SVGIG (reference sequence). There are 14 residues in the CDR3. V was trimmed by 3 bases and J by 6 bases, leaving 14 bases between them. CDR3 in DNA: TGTGCCTGGAGGCTAATTATTTCTGCCGGGGAGCTGTTTTTT. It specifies CAWRLIISAGELFF.

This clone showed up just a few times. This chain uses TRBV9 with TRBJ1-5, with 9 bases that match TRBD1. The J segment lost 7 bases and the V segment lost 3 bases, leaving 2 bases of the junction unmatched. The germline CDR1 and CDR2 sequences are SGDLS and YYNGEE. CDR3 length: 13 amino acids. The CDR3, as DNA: TGTGCCAGCAGCGCGGGACAGGGACAGCCCCAGCATTTT. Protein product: CASSAGQGQPQHF.

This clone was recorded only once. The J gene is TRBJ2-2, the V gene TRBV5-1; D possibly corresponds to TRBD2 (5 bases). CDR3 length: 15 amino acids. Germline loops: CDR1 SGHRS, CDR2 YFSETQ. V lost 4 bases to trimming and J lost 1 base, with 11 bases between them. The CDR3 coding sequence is TGCGCCAGCAGCCCCACCGGGGAGAACACCGGGGAGCTGTTTTTT. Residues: CASSPTGENTGELFF.

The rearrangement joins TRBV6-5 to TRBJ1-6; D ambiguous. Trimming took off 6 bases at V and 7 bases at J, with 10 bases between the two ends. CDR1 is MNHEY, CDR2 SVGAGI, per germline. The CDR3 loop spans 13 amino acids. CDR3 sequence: CASRGRQNSPLHF. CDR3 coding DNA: TGTGCCAGCAGGGGGAGGCAGAATTCACCCCTCCACTTT.

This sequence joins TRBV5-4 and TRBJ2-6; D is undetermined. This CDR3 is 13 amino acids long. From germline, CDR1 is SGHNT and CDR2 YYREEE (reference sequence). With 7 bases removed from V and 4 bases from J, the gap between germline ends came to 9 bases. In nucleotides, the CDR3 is TGTGCCAGCGCCGTGGCCGGGGCCAACGTCCTGACTTTC. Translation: CASAVAGANVLTF.

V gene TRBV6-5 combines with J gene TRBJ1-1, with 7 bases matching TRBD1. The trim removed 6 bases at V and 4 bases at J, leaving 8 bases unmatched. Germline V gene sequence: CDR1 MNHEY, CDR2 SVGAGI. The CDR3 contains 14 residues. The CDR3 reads CASSATGVGTEAFF. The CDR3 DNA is TGTGCCAGCAGCGCTACAGGGGTTGGCACTGAAGCTTTCTTT.

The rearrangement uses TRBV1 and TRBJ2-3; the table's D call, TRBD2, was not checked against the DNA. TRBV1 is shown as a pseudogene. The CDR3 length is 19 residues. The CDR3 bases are TGCACCAGCAGCCAGCGACTAGCGGGAGTGAATACTAGCACAGATACGCAGTATTTT. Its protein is CTSSQRLAGVNTSTDTQYF.

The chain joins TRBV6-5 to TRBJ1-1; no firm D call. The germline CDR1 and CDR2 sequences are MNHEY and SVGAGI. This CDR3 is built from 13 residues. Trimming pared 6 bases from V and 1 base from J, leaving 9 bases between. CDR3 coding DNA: TGTGCCAGCAGAAACAGTAAGAACACTGAAGCTTTCTTT. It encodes CASRNSKNTEAFF.

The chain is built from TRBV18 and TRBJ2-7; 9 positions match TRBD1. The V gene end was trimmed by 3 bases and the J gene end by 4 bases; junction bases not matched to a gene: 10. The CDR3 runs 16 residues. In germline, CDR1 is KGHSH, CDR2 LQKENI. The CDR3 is CASSPTTGQGRYEQYF. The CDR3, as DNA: TGTGCCAGCTCACCTACAACCGGACAGGGGCGATACGAGCAGTACTTC.

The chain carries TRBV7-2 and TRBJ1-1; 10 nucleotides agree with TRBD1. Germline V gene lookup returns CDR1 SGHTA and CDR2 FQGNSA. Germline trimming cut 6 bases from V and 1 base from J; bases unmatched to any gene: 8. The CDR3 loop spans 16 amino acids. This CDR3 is CASRYRDRGPNTEAFF. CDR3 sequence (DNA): TGTGCCAGCAGGTACCGGGACAGGGGTCCGAACACTGAAGCTTTCTTT.

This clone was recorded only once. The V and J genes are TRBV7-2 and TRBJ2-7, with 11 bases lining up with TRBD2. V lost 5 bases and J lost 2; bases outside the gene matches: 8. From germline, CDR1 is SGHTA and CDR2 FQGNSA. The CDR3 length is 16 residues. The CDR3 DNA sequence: TGTGCCAGCAGCACCGGGGGGACTAGCGGAACCTACGAGCAGTACTTC. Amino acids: CASSTGGTSGTYEQYF.

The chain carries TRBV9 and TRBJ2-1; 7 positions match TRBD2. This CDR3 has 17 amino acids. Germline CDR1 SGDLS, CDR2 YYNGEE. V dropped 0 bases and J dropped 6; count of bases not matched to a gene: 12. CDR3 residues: CASSVVGGQGLTNEQFF. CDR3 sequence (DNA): TGTGCCAGCAGCGTAGTCGGTGGGCAGGGACTAACCAATGAGCAGTTCTTC. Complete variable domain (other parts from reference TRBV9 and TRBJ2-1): DSGVTQTPKHLITATGQRVTLRCSPRSGDLSVYWYQQSLDQGLQFLIQYYNGEERAKGNILERFSAQQFPDLHSELNLSSLELGDSALYFCASSVVGGQGLTNEQFFGPGTRLTVL.

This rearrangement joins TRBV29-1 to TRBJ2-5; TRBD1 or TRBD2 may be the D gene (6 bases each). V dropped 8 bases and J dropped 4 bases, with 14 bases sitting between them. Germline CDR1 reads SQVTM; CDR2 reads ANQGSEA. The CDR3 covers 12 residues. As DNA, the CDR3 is TGCAGCCTTGGAGGGGGTGCAGAGACCCAGTACTTC. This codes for CSLGGGAETQYF.